The clone carrying this T cell receptor (beta chain) occurred a few times. Its antigen remains unidentified. At one boundary the junction diverges from the germline segment, which might be a read error. This CDR3 is built from 14 residues. Researchers took RNA transcripts and amplified the TCR beta CDR3 regions from them. The HTBI primer set was used in a first-round RT-PCR of the TCR CDR3. TCRdb itself ran the multiplex PCR reads through MiXCR, one entry per CDR3 protein. Of hundreds of thousands of distinct CDR3 sequences in the sample, 15% to 20% were seen once. Investigators excluded patients with uncontrolled infection, other autoimmune disease, pregnancy or lactation. Isolation of PBMCs was performed on around 10 ml fresh peripheral blood. These data originate in a study of T cells in Graves' hyperthyroidism and ophthalmopathy. Study information: At the time of initial diagnosis and before any treatment, peripheral blood was collected. Broader study findings: The majority of expanded thyroid clonotypes above 0.001 also appeared in blood.

The source is a woman between 40 and 50 years old with Graves' ophthalmopathy. The rearrangement joins TRBV12-3 or TRBV12-4 to TRBJ2-5; D perhaps matches TRBD2 (5 bases). The specimen sequenced was blood. CDR3 in DNA: TGTGCCAGCAGTTACTTAGCGTCCGGGGAGACCCAGCACTTC. Translated, it gives CASSYLASGETQHF.